What follows is one T cell receptor beta chain and its context. The entry originates in a study of T-cell reconstitution after alpha-beta-depleted transplantation in children. The CDR3 runs 15 residues. Germline V lookup: CDR1 SGHRS, CDR2 YFSETQ. Germline trimming cut 5 bases from V and 2 bases from J; bases unmatched to any gene: 7. The TCRbeta library incorporated unique molecular identifiers. Via MiXCR, TCRdb re-called the PCR reads, giving one row per CDR3 protein. The repertoire includes 300,000 to 400,000 distinct CDR3 sequences, approximately 23% of them detected once, and over 9.5% sits in the top ten.

The source is a male patient younger than 18 who had a stem cell transplant for acute lymphoblastic leukemia, so the T cells may come from the graft donor. Specimen: PBMCs, mostly from graft donor cells, collected 180 days after TCRalphabeta/CD19-depleted stem cell transplant. The V gene is TRBV5-1, the J gene TRBJ2-1; TRBD1 aligns across 7 bases. The CDR3 reads CASSPDRATYNEQFF. The CDR3 DNA reads as TGCGCCAGCAGTCCTGACAGGGCCACCTACAATGAGCAGTTCTTC.